The clone carrying this T cell receptor (beta chain) was counted many times. Each CDR3 protein is one row after TCRdb ran MiXCR on the 5' RACE reads. The repertoire consists of 35,000 to 45,000 distinct CDR3 sequences, with about 6.8% occurring once and the leading ten covering 24%. The data were obtained in a study of early T cells in non-severe SARS-CoV-2 infection. J lost 8 bases, V lost 6 bases, and 2 bases had no gene match. Germline V gives CDR1 SQVTM, CDR2 ANQGSEA. This CDR3 comprises 10 residues. The sequence was obtained from an adult who was a healthcare worker with PCR-confirmed SARS-CoV-2 infection or an uninfected control (not recorded which). The sample here was whole blood, taken at baseline. The J gene is TRBJ1-1, the V gene TRBV29-1, with TRBD1 matching 8 bases. The CDR3 DNA sequence: TGCAGCGTCGGGACAGGCGAAGCTTTCTTT. This encodes CSVGTGEAFF. The variable domain in full, with the rest retrieved from reference TRBV29-1 and TRBJ1-1, is SAVISQKPSRDICQRGTSLTIQCQVDSQVTMMFWYRQQPGQSLTLIATANQGSEATYESGFVIDKFPISRPNLTFSTLTVSNMSPEDSSIYLCSVGTGEAFFGQGTRLTVV.